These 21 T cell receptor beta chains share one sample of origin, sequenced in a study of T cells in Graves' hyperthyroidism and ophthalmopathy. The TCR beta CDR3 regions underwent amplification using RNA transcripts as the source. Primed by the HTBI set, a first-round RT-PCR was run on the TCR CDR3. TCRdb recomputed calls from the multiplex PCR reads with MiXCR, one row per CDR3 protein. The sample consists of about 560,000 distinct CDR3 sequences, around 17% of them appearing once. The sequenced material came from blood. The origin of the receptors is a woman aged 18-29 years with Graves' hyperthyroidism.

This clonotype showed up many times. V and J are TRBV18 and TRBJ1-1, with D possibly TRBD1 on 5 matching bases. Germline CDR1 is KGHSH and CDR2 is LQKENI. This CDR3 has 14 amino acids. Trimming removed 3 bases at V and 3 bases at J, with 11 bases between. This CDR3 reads CASSPGHRDTEAFF. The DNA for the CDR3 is TGTGCCAGCTCACCGGGGCACCGGGACACTGAAGCTTTCTTT.

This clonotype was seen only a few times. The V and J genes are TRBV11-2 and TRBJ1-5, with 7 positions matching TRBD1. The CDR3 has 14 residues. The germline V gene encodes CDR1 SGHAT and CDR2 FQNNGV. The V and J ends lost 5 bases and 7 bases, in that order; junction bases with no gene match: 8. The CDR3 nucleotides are TGTGCCAGCAGCCGAGACAGGGTAGGACAGCCCCAGCATTTT. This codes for CASSRDRVGQPQHF.

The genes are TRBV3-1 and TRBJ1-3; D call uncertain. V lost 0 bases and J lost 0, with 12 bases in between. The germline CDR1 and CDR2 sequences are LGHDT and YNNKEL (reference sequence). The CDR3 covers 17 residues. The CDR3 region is CASSQESQLVSGNTIYF. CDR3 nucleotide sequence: TGTGCCAGCAGCCAAGAATCACAGCTCGTCTCTGGAAACACCATATATTTT.

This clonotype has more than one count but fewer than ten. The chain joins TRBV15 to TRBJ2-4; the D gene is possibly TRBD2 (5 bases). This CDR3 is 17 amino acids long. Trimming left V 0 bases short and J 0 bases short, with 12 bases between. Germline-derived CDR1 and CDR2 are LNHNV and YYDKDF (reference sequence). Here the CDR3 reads CATSRDGSVVAKNIQYF. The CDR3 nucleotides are TGTGCCACCAGCAGAGATGGGAGTGTGGTAGCCAAAAACATTCAGTACTTC. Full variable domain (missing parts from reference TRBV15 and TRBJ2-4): DAMVIQNPRYQVTQFGKPVTLSCSQTLNHNVMYWYQQKSSQAPKLLFHYYDKDFNNEADTPDNFQSRRPNTSFCFLDIRSPGLGDTAMYLCATSRDGSVVAKNIQYFGAGTRLSVL.

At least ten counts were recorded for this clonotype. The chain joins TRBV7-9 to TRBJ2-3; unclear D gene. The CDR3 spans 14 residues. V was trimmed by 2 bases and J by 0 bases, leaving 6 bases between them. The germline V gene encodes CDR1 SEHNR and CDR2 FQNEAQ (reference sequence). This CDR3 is CASSLTRSTDTQYF. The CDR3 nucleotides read TGTGCCAGCAGCTTAACCCGGAGCACAGATACGCAGTATTTT.

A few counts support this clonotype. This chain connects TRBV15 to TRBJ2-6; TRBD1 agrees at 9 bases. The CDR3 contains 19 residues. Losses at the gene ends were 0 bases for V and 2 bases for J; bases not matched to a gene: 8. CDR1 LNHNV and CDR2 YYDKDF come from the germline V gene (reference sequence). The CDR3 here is CATSRDLWDRDPGANVLTF. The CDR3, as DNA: TGTGCCACCAGCAGAGATCTTTGGGACAGGGATCCTGGGGCCAACGTCCTGACTTTC.

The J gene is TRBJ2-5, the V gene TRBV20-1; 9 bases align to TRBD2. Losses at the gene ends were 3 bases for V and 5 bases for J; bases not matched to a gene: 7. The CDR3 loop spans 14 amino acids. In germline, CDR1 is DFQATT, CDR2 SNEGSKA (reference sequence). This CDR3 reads CSARRREGRETQYF. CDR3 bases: TGCAGTGCTAGGAGGCGGGAGGGCCGCGAGACCCAGTACTTC.

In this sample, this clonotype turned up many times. The CDR3 nucleotides are TGCGCCAGCAGCAACACAGGGGGCTACTACGAGCAGTACTTC. This gives the protein CASSNTGGYYEQYF. This chain uses TRBV5-1 with TRBJ2-7; 9 nucleotides line up with TRBD1. The V segment lost 4 bases and the J segment 3 bases; nucleotides outside the gene matches: 5. CDR1 is SGHRS and CDR2 is YFSETQ in the germline V gene. The CDR3 length is 14 residues.

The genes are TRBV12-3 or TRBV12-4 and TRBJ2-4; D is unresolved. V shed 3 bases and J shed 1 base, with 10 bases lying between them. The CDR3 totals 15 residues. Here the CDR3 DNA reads TGTGCCAGCAGTTTTGTGCCCGGGGCCAAAAACATTCAGTACTTC. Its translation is CASSFVPGAKNIQYF.

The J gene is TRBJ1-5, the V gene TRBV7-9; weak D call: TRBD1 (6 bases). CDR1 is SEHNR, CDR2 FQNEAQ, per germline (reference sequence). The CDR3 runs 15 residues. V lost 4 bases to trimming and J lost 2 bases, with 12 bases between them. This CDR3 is CASSSTGMGNQPQHF. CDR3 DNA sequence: TGTGCCAGCAGCTCAACAGGGATGGGCAATCAGCCCCAGCATTTT. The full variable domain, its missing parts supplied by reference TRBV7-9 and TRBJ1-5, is DTGVSQNPRHKITKRGQNVTFRCDPISEHNRLYWYRQTLGQGPEFLTYFQNEAQLEKSRLLSDRFSAERPKGSFSTLEIQRTEQGDSAMYLCASSSTGMGNQPQHFGDGTRLSIL.

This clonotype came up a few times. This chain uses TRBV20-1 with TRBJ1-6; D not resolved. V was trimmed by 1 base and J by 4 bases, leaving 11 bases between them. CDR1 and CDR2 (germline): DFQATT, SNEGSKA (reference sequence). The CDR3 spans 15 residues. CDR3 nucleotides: TGCAGTGCTAGAGGGACCCCCGGATATAATTCACCCCTCCACTTT. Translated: CSARGTPGYNSPLHF.

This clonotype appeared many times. In DNA form, the CDR3 reads TGCAGTGCTAGAGAGACAGGGTCAAGCTACGAGCAGTACTTC. Its translation is CSARETGSSYEQYF. This chain uses TRBV20-1 with TRBJ2-7; 7 bases map to TRBD1. CDR1 is DFQATT, CDR2 SNEGSKA, per germline (reference sequence). V lost 0 bases, J lost 3 bases, and 5 bases stayed unmatched. The CDR3 has 14 residues.

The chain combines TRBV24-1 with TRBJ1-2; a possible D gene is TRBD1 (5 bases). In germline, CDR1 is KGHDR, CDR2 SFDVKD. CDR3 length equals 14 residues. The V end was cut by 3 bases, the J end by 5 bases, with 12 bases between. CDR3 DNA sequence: TGTGCCACCAGTGATGACAACAGGAGTTATGGCTACACCTTC. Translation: CATSDDNRSYGYTF.

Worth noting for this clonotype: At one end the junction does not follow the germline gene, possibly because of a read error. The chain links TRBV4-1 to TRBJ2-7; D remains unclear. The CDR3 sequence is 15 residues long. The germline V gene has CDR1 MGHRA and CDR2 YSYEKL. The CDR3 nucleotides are TGCGCCAGCAGCCATGAGCGAGGTACCTTAGGCGAGCTGTACTTC. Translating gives CASSHERGTLGELYF.

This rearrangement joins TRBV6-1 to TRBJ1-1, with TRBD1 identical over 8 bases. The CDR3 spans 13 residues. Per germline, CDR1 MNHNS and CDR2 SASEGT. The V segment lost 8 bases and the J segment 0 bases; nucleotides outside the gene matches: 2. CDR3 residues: CASHRGMNTEAFF. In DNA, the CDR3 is TGTGCCAGCCACAGGGGGATGAACACTGAAGCTTTCTTT.

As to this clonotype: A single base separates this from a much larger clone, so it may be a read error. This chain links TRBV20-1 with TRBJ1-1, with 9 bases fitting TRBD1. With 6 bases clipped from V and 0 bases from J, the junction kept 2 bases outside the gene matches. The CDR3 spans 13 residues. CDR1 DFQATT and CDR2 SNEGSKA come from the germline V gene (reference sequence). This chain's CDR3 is CSAGQGVNTEAFF. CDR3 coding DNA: TGCAGTGCGGGACAGGGAGTGAACACTGAAGCTTTCTTT.

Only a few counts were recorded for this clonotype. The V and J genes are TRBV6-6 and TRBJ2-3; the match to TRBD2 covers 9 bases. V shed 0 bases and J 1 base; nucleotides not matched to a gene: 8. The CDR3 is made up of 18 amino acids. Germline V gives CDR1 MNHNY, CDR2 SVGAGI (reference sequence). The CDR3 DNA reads TGTGCCAGCAGTTACTCGGATAGCGGGGGCGATCGCACAGATACGCAGTATTTT. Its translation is CASSYSDSGGDRTDTQYF.

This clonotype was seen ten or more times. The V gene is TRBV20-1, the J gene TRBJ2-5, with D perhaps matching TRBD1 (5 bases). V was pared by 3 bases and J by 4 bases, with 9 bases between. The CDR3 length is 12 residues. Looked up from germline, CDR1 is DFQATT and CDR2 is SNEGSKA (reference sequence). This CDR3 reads CSASQRGETQYF. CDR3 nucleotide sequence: TGCAGTGCTAGCCAAAGGGGAGAGACCCAGTACTTC.

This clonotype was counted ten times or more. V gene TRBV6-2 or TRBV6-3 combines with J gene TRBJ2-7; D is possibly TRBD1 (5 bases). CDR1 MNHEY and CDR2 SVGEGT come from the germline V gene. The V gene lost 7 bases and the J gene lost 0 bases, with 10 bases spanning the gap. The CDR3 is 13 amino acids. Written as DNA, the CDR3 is TGTGCCAGCACACAGGCCCCCTCCTACGAGCAGTACTTC. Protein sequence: CASTQAPSYEQYF.

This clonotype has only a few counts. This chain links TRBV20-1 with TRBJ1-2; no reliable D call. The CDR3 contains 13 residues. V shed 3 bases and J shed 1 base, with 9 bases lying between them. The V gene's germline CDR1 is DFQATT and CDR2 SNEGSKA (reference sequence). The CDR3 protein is CSASRRINYGYTF. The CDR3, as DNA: TGCAGTGCTAGTAGGCGTATTAACTATGGCTACACCTTC.

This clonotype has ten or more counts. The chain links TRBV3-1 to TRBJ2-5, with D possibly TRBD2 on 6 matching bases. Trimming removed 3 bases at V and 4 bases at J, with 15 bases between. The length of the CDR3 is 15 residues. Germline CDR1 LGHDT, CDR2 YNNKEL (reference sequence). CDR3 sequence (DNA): TGTGCCAGCAGCCACAACAGACTAGTCGGAGAGACCCAGTACTTC. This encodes CASSHNRLVGETQYF.